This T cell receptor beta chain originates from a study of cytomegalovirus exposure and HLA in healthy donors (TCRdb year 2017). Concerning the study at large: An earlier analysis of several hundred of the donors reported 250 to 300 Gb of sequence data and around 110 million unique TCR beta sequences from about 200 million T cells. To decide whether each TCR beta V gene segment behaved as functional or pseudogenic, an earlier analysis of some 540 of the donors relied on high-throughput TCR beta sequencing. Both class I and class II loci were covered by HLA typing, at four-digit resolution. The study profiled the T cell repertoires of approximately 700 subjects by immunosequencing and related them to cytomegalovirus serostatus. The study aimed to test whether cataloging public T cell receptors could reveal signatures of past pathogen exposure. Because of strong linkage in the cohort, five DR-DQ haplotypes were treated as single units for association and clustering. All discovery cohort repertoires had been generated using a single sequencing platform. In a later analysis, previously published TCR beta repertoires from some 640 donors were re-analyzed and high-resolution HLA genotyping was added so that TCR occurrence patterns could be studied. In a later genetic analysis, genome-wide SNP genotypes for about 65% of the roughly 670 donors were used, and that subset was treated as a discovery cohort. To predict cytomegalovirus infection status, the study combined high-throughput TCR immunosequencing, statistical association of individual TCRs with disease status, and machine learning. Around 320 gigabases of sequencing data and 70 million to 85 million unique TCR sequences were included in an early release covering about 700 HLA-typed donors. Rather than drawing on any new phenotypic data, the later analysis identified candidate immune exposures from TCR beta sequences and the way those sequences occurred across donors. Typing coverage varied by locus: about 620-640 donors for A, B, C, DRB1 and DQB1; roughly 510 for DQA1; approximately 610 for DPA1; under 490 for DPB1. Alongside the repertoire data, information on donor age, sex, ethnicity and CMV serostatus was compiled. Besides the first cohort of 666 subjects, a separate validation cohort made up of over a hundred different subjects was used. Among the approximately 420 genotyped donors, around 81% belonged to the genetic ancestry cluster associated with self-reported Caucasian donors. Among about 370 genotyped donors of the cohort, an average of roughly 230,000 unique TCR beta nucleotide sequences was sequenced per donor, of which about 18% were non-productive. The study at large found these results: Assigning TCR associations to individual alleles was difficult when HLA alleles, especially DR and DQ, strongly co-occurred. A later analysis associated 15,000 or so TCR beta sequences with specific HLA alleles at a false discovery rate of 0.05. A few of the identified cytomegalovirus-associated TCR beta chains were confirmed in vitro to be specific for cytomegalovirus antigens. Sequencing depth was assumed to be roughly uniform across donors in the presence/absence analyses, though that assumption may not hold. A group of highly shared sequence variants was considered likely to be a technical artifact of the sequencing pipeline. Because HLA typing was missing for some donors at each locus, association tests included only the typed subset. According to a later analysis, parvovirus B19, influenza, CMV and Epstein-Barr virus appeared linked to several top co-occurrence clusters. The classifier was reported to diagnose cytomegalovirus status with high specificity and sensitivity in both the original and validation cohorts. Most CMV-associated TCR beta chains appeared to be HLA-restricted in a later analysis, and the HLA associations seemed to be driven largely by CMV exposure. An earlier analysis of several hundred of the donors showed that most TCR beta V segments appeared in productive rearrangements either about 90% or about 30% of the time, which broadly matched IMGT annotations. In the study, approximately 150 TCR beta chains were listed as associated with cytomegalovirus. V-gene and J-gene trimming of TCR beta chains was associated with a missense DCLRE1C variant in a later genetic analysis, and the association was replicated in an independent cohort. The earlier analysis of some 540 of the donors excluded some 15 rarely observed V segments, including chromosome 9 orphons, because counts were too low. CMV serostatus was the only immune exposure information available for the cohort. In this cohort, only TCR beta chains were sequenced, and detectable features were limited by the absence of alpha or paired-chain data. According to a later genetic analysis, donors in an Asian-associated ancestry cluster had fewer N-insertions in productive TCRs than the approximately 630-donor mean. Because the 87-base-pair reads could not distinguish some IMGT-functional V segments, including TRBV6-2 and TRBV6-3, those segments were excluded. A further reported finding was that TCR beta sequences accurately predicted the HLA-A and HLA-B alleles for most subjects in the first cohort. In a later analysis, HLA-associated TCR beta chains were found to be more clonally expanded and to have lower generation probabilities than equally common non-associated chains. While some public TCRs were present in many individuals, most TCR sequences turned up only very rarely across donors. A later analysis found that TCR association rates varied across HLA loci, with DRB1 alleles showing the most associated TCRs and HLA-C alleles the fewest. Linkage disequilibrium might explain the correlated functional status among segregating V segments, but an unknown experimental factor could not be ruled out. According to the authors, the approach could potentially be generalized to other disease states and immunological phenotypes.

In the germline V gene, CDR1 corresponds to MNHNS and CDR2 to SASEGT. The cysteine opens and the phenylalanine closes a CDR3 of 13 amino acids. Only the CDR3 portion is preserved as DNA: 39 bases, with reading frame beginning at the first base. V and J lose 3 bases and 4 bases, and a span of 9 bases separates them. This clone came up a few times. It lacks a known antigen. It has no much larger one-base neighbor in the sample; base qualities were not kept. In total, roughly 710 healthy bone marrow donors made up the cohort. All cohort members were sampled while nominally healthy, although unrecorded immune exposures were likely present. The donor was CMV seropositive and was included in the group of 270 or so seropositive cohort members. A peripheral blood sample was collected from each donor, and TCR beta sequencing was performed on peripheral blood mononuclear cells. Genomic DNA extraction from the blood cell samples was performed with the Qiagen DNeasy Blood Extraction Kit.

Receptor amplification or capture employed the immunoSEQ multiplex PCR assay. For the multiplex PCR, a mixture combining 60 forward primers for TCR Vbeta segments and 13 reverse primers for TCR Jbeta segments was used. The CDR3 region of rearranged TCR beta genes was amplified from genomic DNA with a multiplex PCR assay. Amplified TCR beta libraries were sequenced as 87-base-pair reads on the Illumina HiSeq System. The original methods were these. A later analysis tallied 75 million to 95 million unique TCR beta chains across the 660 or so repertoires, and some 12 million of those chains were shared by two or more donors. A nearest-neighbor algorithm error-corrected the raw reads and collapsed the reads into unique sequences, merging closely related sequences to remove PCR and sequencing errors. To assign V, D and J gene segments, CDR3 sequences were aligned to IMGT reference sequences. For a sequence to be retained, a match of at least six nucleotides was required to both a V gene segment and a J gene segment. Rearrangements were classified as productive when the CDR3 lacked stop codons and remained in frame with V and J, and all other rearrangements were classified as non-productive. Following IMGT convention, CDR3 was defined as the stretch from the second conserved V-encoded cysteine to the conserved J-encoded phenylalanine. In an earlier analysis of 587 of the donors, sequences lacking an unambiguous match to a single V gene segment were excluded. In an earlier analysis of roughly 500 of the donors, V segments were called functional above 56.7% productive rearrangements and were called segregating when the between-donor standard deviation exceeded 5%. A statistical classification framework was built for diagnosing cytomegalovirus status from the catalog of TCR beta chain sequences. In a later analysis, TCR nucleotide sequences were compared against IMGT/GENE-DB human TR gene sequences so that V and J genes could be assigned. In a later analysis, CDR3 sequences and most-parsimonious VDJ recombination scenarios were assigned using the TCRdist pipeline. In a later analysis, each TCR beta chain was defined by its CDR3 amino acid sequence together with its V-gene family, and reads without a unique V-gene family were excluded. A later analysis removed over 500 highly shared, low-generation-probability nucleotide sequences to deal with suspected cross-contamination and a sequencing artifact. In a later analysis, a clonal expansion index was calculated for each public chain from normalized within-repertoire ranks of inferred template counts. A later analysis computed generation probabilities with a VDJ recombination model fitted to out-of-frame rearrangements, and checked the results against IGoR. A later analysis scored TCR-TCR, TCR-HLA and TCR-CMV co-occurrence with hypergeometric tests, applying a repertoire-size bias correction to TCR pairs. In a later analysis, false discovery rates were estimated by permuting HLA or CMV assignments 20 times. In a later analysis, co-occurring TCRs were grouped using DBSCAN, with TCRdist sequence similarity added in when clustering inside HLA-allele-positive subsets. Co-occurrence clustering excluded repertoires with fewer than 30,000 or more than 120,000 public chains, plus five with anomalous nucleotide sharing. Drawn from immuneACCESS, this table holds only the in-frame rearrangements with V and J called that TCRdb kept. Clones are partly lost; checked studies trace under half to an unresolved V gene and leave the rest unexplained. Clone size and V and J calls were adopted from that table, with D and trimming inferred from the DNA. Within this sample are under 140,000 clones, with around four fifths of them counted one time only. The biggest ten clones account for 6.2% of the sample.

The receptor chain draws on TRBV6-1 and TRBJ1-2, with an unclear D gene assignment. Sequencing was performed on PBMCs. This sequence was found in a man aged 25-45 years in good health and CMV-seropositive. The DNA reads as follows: TGTGCCAGCAGTGACCGTATCGGCTATGGCTACACCTTC. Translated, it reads CASSDRIGYGYTF.